This entry concerns a single T cell receptor beta chain. Its antigen is unidentified. This sample was taken from a study of cytotoxic CD8 clonotypes in ibrutinib-treated CLL. General study points: Public clonotypes occurred uncommonly; on treatment, they contracted or remained stable.

The table came from immunoSEQ multiplex PCR; TCRdb's copy has only in-frame clones and leaves some out. The data contain approximately 150,000 clones, approximately 80% of them singletons. The CDR3 has 11 amino acids. Germline V gene sequence: CDR1 PRHDT, CDR2 FYEKMQ (reference sequence). V lost 0 bases, J lost 10 bases, and 4 bases lay in between. The chain employs TRBV13 and TRBJ2-1; no definite D call. The sample was PBMCs, taken after 12 months of ibrutinib treatment. The clonotype originates from a human donor with chronic lymphocytic leukemia. CDR3 protein: CASSLGAEQFF. CDR3 nucleotides: TGTGCCAGCAGCTTAGGAGCAGAGCAGTTCTTC.